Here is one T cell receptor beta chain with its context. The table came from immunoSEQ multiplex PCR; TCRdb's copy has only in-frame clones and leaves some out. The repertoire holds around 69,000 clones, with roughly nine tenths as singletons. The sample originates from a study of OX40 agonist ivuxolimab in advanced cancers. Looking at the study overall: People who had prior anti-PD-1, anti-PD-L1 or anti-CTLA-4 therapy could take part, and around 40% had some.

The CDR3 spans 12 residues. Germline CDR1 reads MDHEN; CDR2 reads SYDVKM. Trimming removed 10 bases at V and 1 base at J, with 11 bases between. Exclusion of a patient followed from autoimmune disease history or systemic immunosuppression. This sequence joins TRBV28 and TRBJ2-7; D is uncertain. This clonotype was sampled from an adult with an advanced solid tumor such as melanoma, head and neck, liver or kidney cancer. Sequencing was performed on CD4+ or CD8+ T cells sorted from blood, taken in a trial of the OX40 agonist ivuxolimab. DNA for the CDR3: TGTGCCACCCTGGACGGGTCCTACGAGCAGTACTTC. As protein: CATLDGSYEQYF.